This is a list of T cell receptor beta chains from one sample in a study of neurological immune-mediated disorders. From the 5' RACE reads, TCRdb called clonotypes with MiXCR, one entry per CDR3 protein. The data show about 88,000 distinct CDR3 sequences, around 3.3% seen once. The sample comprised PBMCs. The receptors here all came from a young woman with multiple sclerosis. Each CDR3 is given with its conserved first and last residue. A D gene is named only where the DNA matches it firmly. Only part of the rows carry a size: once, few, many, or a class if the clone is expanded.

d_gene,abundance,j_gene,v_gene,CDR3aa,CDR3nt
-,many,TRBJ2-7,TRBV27,CASSLRDGSSYEQYF,TGTGCCAGCAGTTTGAGGGACGGGAGCTCCTACGAGCAGTACTTC
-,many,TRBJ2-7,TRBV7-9,CASSPAQGTMSYEQYF,TGTGCCAGCAGCCCCGCGCAGGGAACAATGAGCTACGAGCAGTACTTC
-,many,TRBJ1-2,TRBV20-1,CSVKENYGYTF,TGCAGTGTCAAGGAGAACTATGGCTACACCTTC
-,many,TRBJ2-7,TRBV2,CASPGVRNPYEQYF,TGTGCCAGCCCCGGGGTCCGGAACCCCTACGAGCAGTACTTC
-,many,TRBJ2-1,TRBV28,CATLVFYNEQFF,TGTGCCACCCTGGTCTTCTACAATGAGCAGTTCTTC
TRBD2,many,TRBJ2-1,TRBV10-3,CATHPTSGERNEQFF,TGTGCCACTCACCCGACTAGCGGGGAACGCAATGAGCAGTTCTTC
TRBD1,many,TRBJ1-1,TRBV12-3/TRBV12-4,CASSSGQGAMNTEAFF,TGTGCCAGCAGTTCGGGACAGGGGGCGATGAACACTGAAGCTTTCTTT
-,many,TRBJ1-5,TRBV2,CASKEGRDQPQHF,TGTGCCAGCAAAGAAGGGCGGGATCAGCCCCAGCATTTT
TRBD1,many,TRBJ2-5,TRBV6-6,CASSYIQGNQETQYF,TGTGCCAGCAGTTACATACAGGGGAACCAAGAGACCCAGTACTTC
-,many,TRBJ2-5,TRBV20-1,CSALSGPQETQYF,TGCAGTGCCTTGTCAGGTCCCCAAGAGACCCAGTACTTC
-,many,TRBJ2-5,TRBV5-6,CASSGPGPQETQYF,TGTGCCAGCAGCGGGCCAGGTCCACAAGAGACCCAGTACTTC
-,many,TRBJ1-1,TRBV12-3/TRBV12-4,CASSPPQGRDSTEAFF,TGTGCCAGCAGCCCCCCCCAGGGGCGGGATAGCACTGAAGCTTTCTTT
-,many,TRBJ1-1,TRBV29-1,CSVDSTMNTEAFF,TGCAGCGTTGATTCGACCATGAACACTGAAGCTTTCTTT
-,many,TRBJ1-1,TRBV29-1,CSVTRILNTEAFF,TGCAGCGTTACCAGGATATTGAACACTGAAGCTTTCTTT
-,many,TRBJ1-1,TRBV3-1,CASSPDTSNTEAFF,TGTGCCAGCAGCCCCGACACCTCGAACACTGAAGCTTTCTTT
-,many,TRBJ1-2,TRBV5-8,CASSLRGADYGYTF,TGTGCCAGCAGCTTGCGAGGGGCCGACTATGGCTACACCTTC
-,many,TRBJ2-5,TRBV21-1,CASSKGQDRQETQYF,TGTGCCAGCAGCAAAGGACAAGATAGACAAGAGACCCAGTACTTC
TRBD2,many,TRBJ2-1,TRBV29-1,CSSGTSGYNEQFF,TGCAGCTCGGGGACTAGCGGATACAATGAGCAGTTCTTC
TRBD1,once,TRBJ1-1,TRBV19,CASRPTGVWTEAFF,TGTGCCAGTAGGCCGACAGGGGTGTGGACTGAAGCTTTCTTT
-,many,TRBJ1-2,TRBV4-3,CASSLSEGQGGYTF,TGCGCCAGCAGCCTAAGCGAGGGACAAGGGGGCTACACCTTC
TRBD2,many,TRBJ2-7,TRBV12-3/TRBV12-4,CASLRGETYEQYF,TGTGCCAGTTTGCGGGGGGAAACCTACGAGCAGTACTTC
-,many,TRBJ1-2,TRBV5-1,CASRVQAGARRGYTF,TGCGCCAGCAGGGTTCAAGCAGGGGCGCGACGTGGCTACACCTTC
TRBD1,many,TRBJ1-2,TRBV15,CATSGGQRFYGYTF,TGTGCCACCAGCGGGGGACAGAGATTCTATGGCTACACCTTC
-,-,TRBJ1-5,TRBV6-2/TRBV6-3,CASSYLGGTSQPQHF,TGTGCCAGCAGTTACTTGGGCGGAACGTCTCAGCCCCAGCATTTT
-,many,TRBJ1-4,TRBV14,CASSQDKGSVEKLFF,TGTGCCAGCAGCCAAGACAAAGGGTCCGTTGAAAAACTGTTTTTT
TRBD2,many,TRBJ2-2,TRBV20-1,CSAREPGLASGELFF,TGCAGTGCTAGAGAGCCCGGACTAGCGAGCGGGGAGCTGTTTTTT
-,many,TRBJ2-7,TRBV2,CASSPTMAGEQYF,TGTGCCAGCAGTCCCACTATGGCCGGCGAGCAGTACTTC
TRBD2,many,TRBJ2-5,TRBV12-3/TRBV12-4,CASSAGTSAQLF,TGTGCCAGCAGCGCCGGGACTAGCGCCCAGCTCTTC
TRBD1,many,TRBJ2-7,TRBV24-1,CATSAPGMGQGTYEQYF,TGTGCCACCAGTGCCCCAGGCATGGGACAGGGGACCTACGAGCAGTACTTC
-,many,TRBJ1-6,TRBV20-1,CSAASQGFFGTYNSPLHF,TGCAGTGCTGCCTCACAGGGTTTTTTTGGCACCTATAATTCACCCCTCCACTTT
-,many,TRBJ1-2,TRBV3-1,CASSRQVEGSGYTF,TGTGCCAGCAGCCGCCAAGTCGAAGGGAGTGGCTACACCTTC
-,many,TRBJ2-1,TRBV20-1,CSAVLGGAGTYNEQFF,TGCAGTGCTGTCCTCGGAGGGGCAGGGACCTACAATGAGCAGTTCTTC
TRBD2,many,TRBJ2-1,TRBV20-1,CSASGDSGVTNEQFF,TGCAGTGCTAGCGGTGATAGCGGGGTAACCAATGAGCAGTTCTTC
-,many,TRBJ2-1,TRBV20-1,CSAATGPGPRSSYNEQFF,TGCAGTGCCGCGACAGGACCCGGCCCTCGTAGCTCCTACAATGAGCAGTTCTTC
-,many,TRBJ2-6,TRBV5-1,CASSLGGAGANVLTF,TGCGCCAGCAGCTTGGGAGGGGCTGGGGCCAACGTCCTGACTTTC
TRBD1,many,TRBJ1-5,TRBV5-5,CASSVQGSQPQHF,TGTGCCAGCAGCGTACAGGGGAGTCAGCCCCAGCATTTT
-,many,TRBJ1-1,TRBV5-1,CASSFNWGLNTEAFF,TGCGCCAGCAGCTTCAATTGGGGGCTGAACACTGAAGCTTTCTTT
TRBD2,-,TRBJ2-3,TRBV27,CASSLDRGGRTDTQYF,TGTGCCAGCAGTTTAGATAGGGGAGGGAGGACAGATACGCAGTATTTT
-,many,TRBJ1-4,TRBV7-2,CASSLAGTNEKLFF,TGTGCCAGCAGCTTAGCAGGGACCAATGAAAAACTGTTTTTT
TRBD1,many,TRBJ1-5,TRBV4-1,CASSQETGVQPQHF,TGCGCCAGCAGCCAAGAGACAGGGGTGCAGCCCCAGCATTTT
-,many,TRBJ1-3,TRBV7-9,CASSSFGVFGNTIYF,TGTGCCAGCAGCTCGTTCGGGGTATTTGGAAACACCATATATTTT
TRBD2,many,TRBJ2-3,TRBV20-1,CSLLAGGLDTQYF,TGCAGCCTACTAGCGGGAGGACTTGATACGCAGTATTTT
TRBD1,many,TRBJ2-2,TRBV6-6,CATGQGFRELFF,TGTGCCACGGGACAGGGGTTCCGGGAGCTGTTTTTT
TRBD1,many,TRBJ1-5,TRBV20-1,CSVPDRANQPQHF,TGCAGTGTTCCGGACAGGGCCAATCAGCCCCAGCATTTT
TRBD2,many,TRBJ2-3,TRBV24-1,CATSDLVREEADTQYF,TGTGCCACCAGTGATTTAGTGCGGGAGGAGGCAGATACGCAGTATTTT
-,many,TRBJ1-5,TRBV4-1,CASSQWTSQPQHF,TGCGCCAGCAGCCAATGGACAAGTCAGCCCCAGCATTTT
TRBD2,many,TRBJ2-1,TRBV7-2,CASSLLGTSGSDEQFF,TGTGCCAGCAGCTTGTTAGGGACTAGCGGGAGTGATGAGCAGTTCTTC
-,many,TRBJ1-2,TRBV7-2,CASSPESNYGYTF,TGTGCCAGCAGCCCCGAGTCTAACTATGGCTACACCTTC
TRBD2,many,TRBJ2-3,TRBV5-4,CASSLYLAGEDTQYF,TGTGCCAGCAGCTTGTATCTAGCGGGGGAAGATACGCAGTATTTT
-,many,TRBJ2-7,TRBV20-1,CSARSLSTGIYEQYF,TGCAGTGCTAGAAGTCTTTCAACAGGGATCTACGAGCAGTACTTC
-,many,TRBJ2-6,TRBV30,CAWSGVGANVLTF,TGTGCCTGGAGTGGGGTTGGGGCCAACGTCCTGACTTTC
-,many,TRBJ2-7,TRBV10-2,CASSEVYPILHEQYF,TGCGCCAGCAGTGAGGTTTATCCTATCCTCCACGAGCAGTACTTC
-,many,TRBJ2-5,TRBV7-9,CASSFLSGGGETQYF,TGTGCCAGCAGCTTCCTATCCGGGGGTGGAGAGACCCAGTACTTC
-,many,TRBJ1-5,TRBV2,CASSGKAGSNQPQHF,TGTGCCAGCAGCGGAAAAGCCGGGAGCAATCAGCCCCAGCATTTT
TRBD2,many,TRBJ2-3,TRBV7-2,CASSLSRWTSGRDLTDTQYF,TGTGCCAGCAGCTTAAGTCGGTGGACTAGCGGGAGGGATCTCACAGATACGCAGTATTTT
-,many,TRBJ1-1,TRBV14,CASSQGGGLNTEAFF,TGTGCCAGCAGCCAAGGGGGGGGCCTGAACACTGAAGCTTTCTTT
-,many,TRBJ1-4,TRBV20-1,CSASRASEKLFF,TGCAGTGCTAGCAGGGCCTCTGAAAAACTGTTTTTT